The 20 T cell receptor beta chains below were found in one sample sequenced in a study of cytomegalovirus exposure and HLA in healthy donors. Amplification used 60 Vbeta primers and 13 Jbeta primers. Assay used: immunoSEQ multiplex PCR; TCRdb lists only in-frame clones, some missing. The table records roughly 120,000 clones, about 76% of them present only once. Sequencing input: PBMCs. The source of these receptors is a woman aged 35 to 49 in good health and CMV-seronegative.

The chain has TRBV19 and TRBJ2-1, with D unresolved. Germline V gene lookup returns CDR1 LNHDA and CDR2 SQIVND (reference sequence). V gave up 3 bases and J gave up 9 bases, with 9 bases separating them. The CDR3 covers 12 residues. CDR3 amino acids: CASSIDSSEQFF. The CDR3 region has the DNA TGTGCCAGTAGTATCGACTCGTCTGAGCAGTTCTTC.

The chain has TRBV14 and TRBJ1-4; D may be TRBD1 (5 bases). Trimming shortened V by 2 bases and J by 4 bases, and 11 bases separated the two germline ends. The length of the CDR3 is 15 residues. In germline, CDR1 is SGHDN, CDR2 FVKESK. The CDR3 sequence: CASSQYSGVNEKLFF. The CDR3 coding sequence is TGTGCCAGCAGCCAATACTCGGGGGTTAATGAAAAACTGTTTTTT. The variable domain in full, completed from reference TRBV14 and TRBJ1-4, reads EAGVTQFPSHSVIEKGQTVTLRCDPISGHDNLYWYRRVMGKEIKFLLHFVKESKQDESGMPNNRFLAERTGGTYSTLKVQPAELEDSGVYFCASSQYSGVNEKLFFGSGTQLSVL.

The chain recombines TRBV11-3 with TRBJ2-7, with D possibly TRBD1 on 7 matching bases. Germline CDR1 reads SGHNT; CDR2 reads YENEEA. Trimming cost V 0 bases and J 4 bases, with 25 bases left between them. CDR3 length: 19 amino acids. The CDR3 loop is CASSLDWGRQGVAVYEQYF. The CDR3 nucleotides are TGTGCCAGCAGCTTAGATTGGGGAAGACAGGGAGTAGCGGTTTACGAGCAGTACTTC.

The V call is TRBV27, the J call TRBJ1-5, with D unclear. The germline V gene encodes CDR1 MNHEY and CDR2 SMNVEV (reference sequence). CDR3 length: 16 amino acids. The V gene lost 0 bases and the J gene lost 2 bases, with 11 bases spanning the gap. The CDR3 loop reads CASSLSGWEGNQPQHF. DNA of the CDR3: TGTGCCAGCAGTTTATCTGGCTGGGAGGGCAATCAGCCCCAGCATTTT.

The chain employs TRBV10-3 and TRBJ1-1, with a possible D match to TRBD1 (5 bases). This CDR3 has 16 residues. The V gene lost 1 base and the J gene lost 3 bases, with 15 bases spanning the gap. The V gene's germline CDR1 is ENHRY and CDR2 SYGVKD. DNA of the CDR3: TGTGCCATCAGTGAGTGGGTTGTCACGACAGACACTGAAGCTTTCTTT. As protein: CAISEWVVTTDTEAFF.

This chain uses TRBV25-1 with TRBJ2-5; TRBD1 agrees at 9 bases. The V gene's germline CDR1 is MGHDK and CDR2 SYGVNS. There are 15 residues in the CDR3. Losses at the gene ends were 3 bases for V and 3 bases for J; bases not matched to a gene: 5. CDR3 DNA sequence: TGTGCCAGCAGTGAGGCCGGGACAGGGAAAGAGACCCAGTACTTC. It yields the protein CASSEAGTGKETQYF.

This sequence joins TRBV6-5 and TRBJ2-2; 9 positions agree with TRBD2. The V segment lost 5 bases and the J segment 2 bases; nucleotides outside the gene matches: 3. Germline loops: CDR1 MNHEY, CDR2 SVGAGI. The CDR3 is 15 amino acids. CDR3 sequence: CASSRLADNTGELFF. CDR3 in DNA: TGTGCCAGCAGTAGACTAGCGGATAACACCGGGGAGCTGTTTTTT.

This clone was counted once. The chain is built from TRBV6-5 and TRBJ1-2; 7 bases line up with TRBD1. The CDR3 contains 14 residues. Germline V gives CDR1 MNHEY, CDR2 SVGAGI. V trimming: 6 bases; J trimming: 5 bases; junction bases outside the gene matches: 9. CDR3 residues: CASSVEEGAYGYTF. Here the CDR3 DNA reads TGTGCCAGCAGCGTGGAGGAGGGGGCGTATGGCTACACCTTC.

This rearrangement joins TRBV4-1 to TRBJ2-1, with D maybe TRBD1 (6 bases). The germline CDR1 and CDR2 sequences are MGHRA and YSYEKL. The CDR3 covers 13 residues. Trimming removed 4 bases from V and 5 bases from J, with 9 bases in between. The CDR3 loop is CASSLQGNNEQFF. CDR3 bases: TGCGCCAGCAGCCTACAGGGAAACAATGAGCAGTTCTTC.

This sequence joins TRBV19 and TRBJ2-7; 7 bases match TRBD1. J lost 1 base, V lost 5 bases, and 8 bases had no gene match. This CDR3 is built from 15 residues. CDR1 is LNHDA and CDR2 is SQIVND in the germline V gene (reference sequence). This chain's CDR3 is CASSARDSSSYEQYF. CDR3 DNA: TGTGCCAGTAGTGCCCGGGACAGTTCTTCCTACGAGCAGTACTTC.

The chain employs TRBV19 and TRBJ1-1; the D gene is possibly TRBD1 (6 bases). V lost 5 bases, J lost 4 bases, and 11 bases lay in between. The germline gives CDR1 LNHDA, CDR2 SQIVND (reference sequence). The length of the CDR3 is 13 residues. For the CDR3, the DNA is TGTGCCAGTAGTCTCCGAGGGGGCACTGAAGCTTTCTTT. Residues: CASSLRGGTEAFF.

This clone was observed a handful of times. The CDR3 loop is CASSIVTGGKDTGELFF. CDR3 DNA: TGTGCCAGCAGCATTGTTACAGGGGGCAAGGATACCGGGGAGCTGTTTTTT. V gene TRBV5-6 combines with J gene TRBJ2-2; TRBD1 matches at 9 bases. Per germline, CDR1 SGHDT and CDR2 YYEEEE. This CDR3 is built from 17 residues. V gave up 4 bases and J gave up 5 bases; unmatched junction bases: 12. Full variable domain (remainder filled in from reference TRBV5-6 and TRBJ2-2): DAGVTQSPTHLIKTRGQQVTLRCSPKSGHDTVSWYQQALGQGPQFIFQYYEEEERQRGNFPDRFSGHQFPNYSSELNVNALLLGDSALYLCASSIVTGGKDTGELFFGEGSRLTVL.

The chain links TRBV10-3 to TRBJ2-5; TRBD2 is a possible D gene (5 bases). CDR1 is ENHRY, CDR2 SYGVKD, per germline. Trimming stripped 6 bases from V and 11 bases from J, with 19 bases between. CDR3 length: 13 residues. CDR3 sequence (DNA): TGTGCCATCAGACCTAGCCACCTTCTTGAGCAGTACTTC. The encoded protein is CAIRPSHLLEQYF.

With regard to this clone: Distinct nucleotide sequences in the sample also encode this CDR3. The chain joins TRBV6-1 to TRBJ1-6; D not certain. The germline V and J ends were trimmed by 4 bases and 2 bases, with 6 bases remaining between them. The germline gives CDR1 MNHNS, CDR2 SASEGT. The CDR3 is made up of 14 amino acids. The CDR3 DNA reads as TGTGCCAGCAGTGCGGGTCCCTATAATTCACCCCTCCACTTT. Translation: CASSAGPYNSPLHF.

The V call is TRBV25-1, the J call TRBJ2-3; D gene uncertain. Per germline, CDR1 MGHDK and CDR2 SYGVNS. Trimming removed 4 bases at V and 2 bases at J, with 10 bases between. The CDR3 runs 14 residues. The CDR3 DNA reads TGTGCCAGCAGTGGGCCCTTTTTCACAGATACGCAGTATTTT. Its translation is CASSGPFFTDTQYF.

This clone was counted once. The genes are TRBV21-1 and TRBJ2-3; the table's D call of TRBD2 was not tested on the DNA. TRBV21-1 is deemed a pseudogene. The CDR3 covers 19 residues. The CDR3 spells CASSMDRKTGGKHTDTQYF. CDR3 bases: TGTGCCAGCAGCATGGACAGAAAAACGGGGGGCAAGCACACAGATACGCAGTATTTT.

The CDR3 DNA is TGTGCCAGCAGCCTCCTCGTGACAATCTCCTACGAGCAGTACTTC. It translates to CASSLLVTISYEQYF. V usage is TRBV5-6 and J usage is TRBJ2-7; the D is unclear. The germline V and J ends were trimmed by 4 bases and 0 bases, with 14 bases remaining between them. The CDR3 sequence is 15 residues long. In germline, CDR1 is SGHDT, CDR2 YYEEEE.

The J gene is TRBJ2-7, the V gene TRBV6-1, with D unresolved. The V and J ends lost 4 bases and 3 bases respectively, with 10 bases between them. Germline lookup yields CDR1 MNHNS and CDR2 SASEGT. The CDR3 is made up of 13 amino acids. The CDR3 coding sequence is TGTGCCAGCAGTGTGATGCGGTTCTACGAGCAGTACTTC. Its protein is CASSVMRFYEQYF.

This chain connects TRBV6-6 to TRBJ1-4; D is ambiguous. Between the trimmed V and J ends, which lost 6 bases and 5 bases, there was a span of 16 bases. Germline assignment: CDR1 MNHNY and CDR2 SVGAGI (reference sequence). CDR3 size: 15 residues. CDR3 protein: CASSDHTIRNEKLFF. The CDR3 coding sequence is TGTGCCAGCAGCGACCACACTATCCGGAATGAAAAACTGTTTTTT.

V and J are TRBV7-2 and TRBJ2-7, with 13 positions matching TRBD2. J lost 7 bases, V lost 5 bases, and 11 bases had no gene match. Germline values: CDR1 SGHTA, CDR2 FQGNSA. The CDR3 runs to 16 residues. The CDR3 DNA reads TGTGCCAGCAGCCCGCGGACTAGCGGGAGCGCTCCTGAGCAGTACTTC. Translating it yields CASSPRTSGSAPEQYF.